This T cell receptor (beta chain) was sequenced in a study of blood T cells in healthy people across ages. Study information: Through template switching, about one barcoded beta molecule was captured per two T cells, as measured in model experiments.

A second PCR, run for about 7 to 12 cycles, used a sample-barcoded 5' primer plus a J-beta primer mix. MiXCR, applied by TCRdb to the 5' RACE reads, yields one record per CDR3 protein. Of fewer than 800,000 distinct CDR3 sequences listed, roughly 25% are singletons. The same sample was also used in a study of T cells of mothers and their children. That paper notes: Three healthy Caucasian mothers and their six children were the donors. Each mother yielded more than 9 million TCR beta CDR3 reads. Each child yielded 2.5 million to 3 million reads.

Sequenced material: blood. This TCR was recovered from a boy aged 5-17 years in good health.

CDR3 sequence (DNA): TGTGCCAGCAGTATGGACAGATCCAATGAAAAACTGTTTTTT. Protein sequence: CASSMDRSNEKLFF. The genes are TRBV12-3 or TRBV12-4 and TRBJ1-4; D possibly corresponds to TRBD1 (6 bases). V lost 5 bases, J lost 5 bases, and 12 bases lay in between. This CDR3 has 14 amino acids.